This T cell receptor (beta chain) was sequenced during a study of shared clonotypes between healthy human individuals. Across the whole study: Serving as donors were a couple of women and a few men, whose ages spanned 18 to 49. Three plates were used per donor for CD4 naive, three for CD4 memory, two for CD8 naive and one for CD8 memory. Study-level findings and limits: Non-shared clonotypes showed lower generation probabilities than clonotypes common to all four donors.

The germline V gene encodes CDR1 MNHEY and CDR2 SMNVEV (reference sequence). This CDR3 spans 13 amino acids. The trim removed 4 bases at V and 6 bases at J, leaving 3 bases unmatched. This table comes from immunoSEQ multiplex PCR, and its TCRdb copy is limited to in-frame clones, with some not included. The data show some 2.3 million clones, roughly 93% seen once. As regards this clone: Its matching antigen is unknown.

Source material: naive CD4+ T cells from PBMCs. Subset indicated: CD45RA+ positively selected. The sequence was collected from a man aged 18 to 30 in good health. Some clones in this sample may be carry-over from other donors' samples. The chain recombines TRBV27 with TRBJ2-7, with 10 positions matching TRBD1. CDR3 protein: CASSWGQGSEQYF. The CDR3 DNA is TGTGCCAGCAGTTGGGGACAGGGGAGCGAGCAGTACTTC.